This T cell receptor beta chain was captured in a study of cytomegalovirus exposure and HLA in healthy donors (dated by TCRdb to about 2017). Looking at the study overall: An earlier analysis of more than 550 of the donors reported approximately 260 Gb of sequence data and 117 million unique TCR beta sequences obtained from some 170 million T cells. An early release that covered some 630 HLA-typed donors contained 250 to 350 gigabases of sequencing data and tens of millions of unique TCR sequences. Of the approximately 370 genotyped donors, 65% to 90% were placed in the genetic ancestry cluster associated with self-reported Caucasian donors. The study aimed to test whether cataloging public T cell receptors could reveal signatures of past pathogen exposure. The study profiled the T cell repertoires of about 640 subjects by immunosequencing and related them to cytomegalovirus serostatus. In addition to the first cohort of hundreds of subjects, a separate validation cohort of around 110 different subjects was used. The study combined high-throughput TCR immunosequencing, statistical association of individual TCRs with disease status, and machine learning to predict cytomegalovirus infection status. A later analysis re-examined previously published TCR beta repertoires from about 670 donors and added high-resolution HLA genotyping to investigate patterns of TCR occurrence. Rather than using new phenotypic data, the later analysis identified candidate immune exposures from TCR beta sequences and from how often those sequences occurred across donors. In an earlier analysis of more than 550 of the donors, high-throughput TCR beta sequencing was used to judge whether each TCR beta V gene segment behaved as functional or pseudogenic. Donor age, sex, ethnicity and CMV serostatus were compiled together with the repertoire data. In a later genetic analysis, genome-wide SNP genotypes for about three fifths of the roughly 670 donors were used, and that subset was treated as a discovery cohort. Every repertoire in the discovery cohort had been generated on one and the same sequencing platform. Both class I and class II loci were covered by HLA typing, at four-digit resolution. Typing coverage differed by locus: A, B, C, DRB1 and DQB1 were typed in about 620-630 donors, DQA1 in about 500, DPA1 in approximately 600, and DPB1 in roughly 470. Because of strong linkage in the cohort, 5 or 6 DR-DQ haplotypes were treated as single units for association and clustering. On average, 235,054 unique TCR beta nucleotide sequences were sequenced per donor among a few hundred genotyped donors of the cohort, with roughly 18% of those sequences being non-productive.

In total, 500 to 700 healthy bone marrow donors made up the cohort. At the time of sampling, every cohort member was nominally healthy, though immune exposures that went unrecorded were likely present. The donor was CMV seronegative and belonged to the group of over 350 seronegative cohort members. Each donor provided a peripheral blood sample, and peripheral blood mononuclear cells were used for TCR beta sequencing. The Qiagen DNeasy Blood Extraction Kit was used to extract genomic DNA from the blood cell samples. This clone was recorded a few times. The specificity of this receptor is unknown. The sample holds no much larger clone one base away, and base qualities are not on file. Spanning cysteine to phenylalanine, the CDR3 consists of 13 amino acids. The retained sequence is limited to the CDR3, 39 bases, with the frame set at the first base. CDR1 and CDR2, looked up from the germline V gene (reference sequence), are SEHNR and FQNEAQ. Compared with germline, V lacks 4 bases and J lacks 7 bases; bases without a gene match: 1.

On the study overall, not on this receptor specifically: Linkage disequilibrium might explain the correlated functional status among segregating V segments, but an unknown experimental factor could not be excluded. Cytomegalovirus status was reported to be diagnosed by the classifier with high specificity and sensitivity in both the original and validation cohorts. It was suggested by the authors that the approach could potentially be generalized to other disease states and immunological phenotypes. Three of the identified cytomegalovirus-associated TCR beta chains were confirmed in vitro to be specific for cytomegalovirus antigens. Sequencing depth was assumed to be roughly uniform across donors in the presence/absence analyses, though that assumption may not hold. Compared with equally common non-associated chains, HLA-associated TCR beta chains in a later analysis were more clonally expanded and had lower generation probabilities. In a later analysis, the rate of TCR association differed among HLA loci, with DRB1 alleles having the most associated TCRs and HLA-C alleles having the fewest. Compared with the approximately 720-donor mean, donors in an Asian-associated ancestry cluster had fewer N-insertions in productive TCRs, according to a later genetic analysis. When HLA alleles, especially DR and DQ, strongly co-occurred, TCR associations were difficult to assign to individual alleles. An earlier analysis of some 590 of the donors showed that most TCR beta V segments appeared in productive rearrangements either about 87% or about 30% of the time, which broadly matched IMGT annotations. A further reported finding was that TCR beta sequences accurately predicted the HLA-A and HLA-B alleles for most subjects in the first cohort. An association between a missense DCLRE1C variant and V-gene and J-gene trimming of TCR beta chains was found in a later genetic analysis and replicated in an independent cohort. For the cohort, immune exposure information was limited to CMV serostatus. Only TCR beta chains were sequenced in this cohort, and the absence of alpha or paired-chain data limited detectable features. In a later analysis, most CMV-associated TCR beta chains were found to appear HLA-restricted, with HLA associations seemingly driven largely by CMV exposure. Specific HLA alleles were associated with 15,000 to 20,000 TCR beta sequences at a false discovery rate of 0.05 in a later analysis. In the study, around 160 TCR beta chains were listed as associated with cytomegalovirus. According to a later analysis, parvovirus B19, influenza, CMV and Epstein-Barr virus appeared linked to several top co-occurrence clusters. Because counts were too low, about 17 rarely observed V segments, including chromosome 9 orphons, were excluded from the earlier analysis of about 500 of the donors. The 87-base-pair reads could not distinguish some IMGT-functional V segments, including TRBV6-2 and TRBV6-3, so those segments were excluded. While some public TCRs were present in many individuals, most TCR sequences turned up only very rarely across donors. The sequencing pipeline was judged likely to have produced a cluster of highly shared sequence variants as a technical artifact. Because HLA typing was missing for some donors at each locus, association tests included only the typed subset.

The library was prepared using the immunoSEQ multiplex PCR assay. For the multiplex PCR, a mixture combining 60 forward primers for TCR Vbeta segments and 13 reverse primers for TCR Jbeta segments was used. A multiplex PCR assay on genomic DNA amplified the CDR3 region of rearranged TCR beta genes. Amplified TCR beta libraries were sequenced as 87-base-pair reads on the Illumina HiSeq System. Under the source paper's analysis protocol: A later analysis counted around 72 million unique TCR beta chains across the 550 to 750 repertoires, and some 11 million of these chains were shared by at least two donors. A nearest-neighbor algorithm error-corrected the raw reads and collapsed the reads into unique sequences, merging closely related sequences to remove PCR and sequencing errors. Alignment of CDR3 sequences to IMGT reference sequences was used to assign V, D and J gene segments. Each retained sequence needed at least a six-nucleotide match to both a V gene segment and a J gene segment. Rearrangements were classified as productive when the CDR3 lacked stop codons and remained in frame with V and J, and all other rearrangements were classified as non-productive. Following IMGT convention, CDR3 was defined as the stretch from the second conserved V-encoded cysteine to the conserved J-encoded phenylalanine. The earlier analysis of 450 to 750 of the donors excluded any sequence lacking an unambiguous match to a single V gene segment. In an earlier analysis of 587 of the donors, a V segment was called functional when productive rearrangements were above 56.7%, and segregating when the standard deviation between donors exceeded 5%. A statistical classification framework was built for diagnosing cytomegalovirus status from the catalog of TCR beta chain sequences. In a later analysis, V and J genes were assigned by comparing TCR nucleotide sequences against IMGT/GENE-DB human TR gene sequences. In a later analysis, CDR3 sequences and most-parsimonious VDJ recombination scenarios were assigned using the TCRdist pipeline. In a later analysis, every TCR beta chain was defined by the combination of its CDR3 amino acid sequence and its V-gene family, and reads without a unique V-gene family were dropped. To address suspected cross-contamination and a sequencing artifact, a later analysis removed a few hundred highly shared, low-generation-probability nucleotide sequences. In a later analysis, a clonal expansion index for each public chain was calculated from normalized within-repertoire ranks of inferred template counts. In a later analysis, generation probabilities were computed using a VDJ recombination model fitted to out-of-frame rearrangements, and the results were checked against IGoR. Hypergeometric tests were used in a later analysis to score TCR-TCR, TCR-HLA and TCR-CMV co-occurrence, with a repertoire-size bias correction applied to the TCR pairs. In a later analysis, false discovery rates were estimated by permuting HLA or CMV assignments 20 times. A later analysis grouped co-occurring TCRs with DBSCAN, adding TCRdist sequence similarity when clustering within HLA-allele-positive subsets. Repertoires with fewer than 30,000 or more than 120,000 public chains, plus five repertoires with anomalous nucleotide sharing, were excluded from co-occurrence clustering. The table was pulled from immuneACCESS by TCRdb, which kept in-frame rearrangements only. Such tables lose some clones; where checked, under half of the loss comes from unresolved V genes, and the rest has no known cause. That table supplies the V and J calls and clone size; D and trimming were determined from the DNA. A total of about 130,000 clones appear in this sample, 81% of them only once. 0.55% to 0.85% of the sample goes to the ten largest clones.

The specimen was PBMCs. This TCR was recovered from a man between 18 and 29 years old in good health and CMV-seronegative. The V gene is TRBV7-9 and the J gene is TRBJ1-6; TRBD1 lines up with 7 middle nucleotides. For the CDR3, the sequence is CASSWGQNSPLHF. The bases read TGTGCCAGCAGCTGGGGACAGAATTCACCCCTCCACTTT.